This TCR beta chain is drawn from a study of shared clonotypes between healthy human individuals. Study context: Aged 18 to 49, the donors were two women and a few men.

TCRdb keeps only in-frame clones here, not all; method: immunoSEQ multiplex PCR. The table lists more than 400,000 clones, 95% to 97% of them singletons. Germline V CDR1 and CDR2: SGHNT, YENEEA. The CDR3 is 16 amino acids. V gave up 1 base and J gave up 2 bases, with 11 bases separating them. Sequencing used naive CD4+ T cells sorted from blood. The subset here: CD45RA+ positively selected. The V call is TRBV11-3, the J call TRBJ2-2; the D is unclear. The receptor was derived from a woman aged 25 to 45 in good health. The DNA for the CDR3 is TGTGCCAGCAGCTTAGGATCTTCCAGAAACACCGGGGAGCTGTTTTTT. This codes for CASSLGSSRNTGELFF.